The clone carrying this T cell receptor (beta chain) was counted ten times or more. Antigen: not known. CDR1 MNHNS and CDR2 SASEGT come from the germline V gene. This CDR3 has 15 amino acids. V dropped 5 bases and J dropped 4; count of bases not matched to a gene: 6. Graves' hyperthyroidism was deemed stable absent ophthalmopathy progression within 18 months. Diagnosis of hyperthyroidism was new in patients aged 18 to 65, and its duration was under 2 months. The record originates from a study of T cells in Graves' hyperthyroidism and ophthalmopathy. Study-wide points: Among clonotypes expanded in thyroid above 0.001, most were also found in blood. Classification by a 13 V-J model distinguished ophthalmopathy from stable hyperthyroidism.

The CDR3 regions of TCR beta were amplified from RNA transcripts. First-round RT-PCR targeting the TCR CDR3 was performed with the HTBI primer set. One entry per CDR3 protein, called by TCRdb with MiXCR from the multiplex PCR reads. The table shows fewer than 800,000 distinct CDR3 sequences, with about 15% occurring only once. The receptor comes from a man aged 18 to 29 with Graves' hyperthyroidism. Sequencing was carried out using blood. The V and J genes are TRBV6-1 and TRBJ2-1; 9 bases line up with TRBD2. CDR3 in amino acids: CASSYAGGPYNEQFF. The CDR3 DNA reads TGTGCCAGCAGTTACGCGGGAGGGCCATACAATGAGCAGTTCTTC.